These 12 T cell receptor beta chains were all obtained from the same sample, sequenced in a study of blood T cell repertoires in COVID-19. Method: immunoSEQ multiplex PCR; TCRdb's copy keeps in-frame clones and lacks some. The sample carries approximately 230,000 clones, just over 85% recorded once. Sequenced sample: peripheral blood. These receptor sequences come from a man of 80 years or more with acute or convalescent COVID-19.

The chain joins TRBV7-2 to TRBJ2-7; D is possibly TRBD2 (5 bases). V was shortened by 1 base and J by 6 bases, with 10 bases between the two germline ends. The CDR3 is 13 residues long. Germline V gene lookup returns CDR1 SGHTA and CDR2 FQGNSA. CDR3 protein: CASSLGGRGEQYF. The CDR3 DNA follows: TGTGCCAGCAGCTTAGGAGGACGGGGCGAGCAGTACTTC.

The chain combines TRBV7-2 with TRBJ2-3; 8 bases agree with TRBD1. CDR3 length: 15 residues. With V trimmed by 5 bases and J by 2 bases, 6 bases remained unmatched. Germline loops: CDR1 SGHTA, CDR2 FQGNSA. The CDR3 sequence is CASSPRTGPTDTQYF. CDR3 in DNA: TGTGCCAGCAGCCCGAGGACAGGGCCCACAGATACGCAGTATTTT.

V usage is TRBV7-9 and J usage is TRBJ2-2; 12 nucleotides agree with TRBD2. Germline trimming cut 5 bases from V and 3 bases from J; bases unmatched to any gene: 4. This CDR3 region has 16 residues. Germline V gives CDR1 SEHNR, CDR2 FQNEAQ (reference sequence). The CDR3 sequence is CASSPSGRADTGELFF. The CDR3 DNA reads TGTGCCAGCAGCCCTAGCGGGAGGGCCGACACCGGGGAGCTGTTTTTT.

This clone was counted once. The chain recombines TRBV29-1 with TRBJ2-5, with a tentative D call TRBD2 (6 bases). The germline V and J ends were trimmed by 4 bases and 3 bases, with 9 bases remaining between them. This CDR3 comprises 12 residues. Germline-derived CDR1 and CDR2 are SQVTM and ANQGSEA. The CDR3 DNA follows: TGCAGCGTTGGGACTACCAAAGAGACCCAGTACTTC. Translation: CSVGTTKETQYF.

J is TRBJ2-3 and V is TRBV6-2 or TRBV6-3; 7 bases are shared with TRBD1. The V segment lost 7 bases and the J segment 3 bases; nucleotides outside the gene matches: 10. The CDR3 is 15 residues long. Germline-derived CDR1 and CDR2 are MNHEY and SVGEGT. The CDR3 protein is CASNPTGYWTDTQYF. In DNA form, the CDR3 reads TGTGCCAGCAACCCGACAGGGTATTGGACAGATACGCAGTATTTT.

The CDR3 region has the DNA TGCAGCGTTAATGGGGACAGGGGCTATGAGACCCAGTACTTC. It codes for CSVNGDRGYETQYF. This sequence joins TRBV29-1 and TRBJ2-5; 10 positions agree with TRBD1. Germline V lookup: CDR1 SQVTM, CDR2 ANQGSEA. The CDR3 loop spans 14 amino acids. Trimming took 5 bases from V and 5 from J; bases not matched to a gene: 8. The variable domain in full, with the rest retrieved from reference TRBV29-1 and TRBJ2-5, is SAVISQKPSRDICQRGTSLTIQCQVDSQVTMMFWYRQQPGQSLTLIATANQGSEATYESGFVIDKFPISRPNLTFSTLTVSNMSPEDSSIYLCSVNGDRGYETQYFGPGTRLLVL.

The V and J genes are TRBV6-6 and TRBJ2-7; 7 bases are shared with TRBD2. The V and J ends lost 7 bases and 0 bases, in that order; junction bases with no gene match: 9. CDR3 length equals 15 residues. The germline gives CDR1 MNHNY, CDR2 SVGAGI (reference sequence). This chain's CDR3 is CASIQSGASSYEQYF. For the CDR3, the DNA is TGTGCCAGCATCCAGAGCGGGGCCAGCTCCTACGAGCAGTACTTC.

CDR3 coding DNA: TGCAGCGGGGGACTAGCGAGTTTCACAGATACGCAGTATTTT. Translating gives CSGGLASFTDTQYF. V and J are TRBV29-1 and TRBJ2-3; 10 bases are shared with TRBD2. This CDR3 is built from 14 residues. V dropped 7 bases and J dropped 2; count of bases not matched to a gene: 6. In germline, CDR1 is SQVTM, CDR2 ANQGSEA.

This chain connects TRBV28 to TRBJ1-4; D gene ambiguous. The germline V gene has CDR1 MDHEN and CDR2 SYDVKM. The CDR3 consists of 16 residues. The ends were cut back, 11 bases at V and 1 base at J, with 20 bases in the middle. The CDR3 bases are TGTGCCTCTTTCGGACTTCGTTCGGTAACTAATGAAAAACTGTTTTTT. Translating it yields CASFGLRSVTNEKLFF.

In regard to this clone: The identical CDR3 is also encoded by other nucleotide sequences in the sample. V is TRBV18 and J is TRBJ1-3, with 7 bases lining up with TRBD1. Trimming removed 5 bases from V and 4 bases from J; junction bases left unmatched: 2. CDR3 length: 13 residues. Germline V gene lookup returns CDR1 KGHSH and CDR2 LQKENI. Here the CDR3 DNA reads TGTGCCAGCTCAACAGGGGAAGGAAACACCATATATTTT. Translation: CASSTGEGNTIYF.

The chain is built from TRBV5-4 and TRBJ1-2; D remains unclear. The CDR3 is 14 residues long. Looked up from germline, CDR1 is SGHNT and CDR2 is YYREEE (reference sequence). Trimming took 2 bases from V and 0 from J, leaving 8 bases between them. CDR3 protein: CASSFGQSNYGYTF. In nucleotides, the CDR3 is TGTGCCAGCAGCTTTGGTCAGTCTAACTATGGCTACACCTTC. The entire variable domain, with the rest obtained from reference TRBV5-4 and TRBJ1-2, is as follows: ETGVTQSPTHLIKTRGQQVTLRCSSQSGHNTVSWYQQALGQGPQFIFQYYREEENGRGNFPPRFSGLQFPNYSSELNVNALELDDSALYLCASSFGQSNYGYTFGSGTRLTVV.

The genes are TRBV5-1 and TRBJ1-4; possibly TRBD1 for D (6 bases). V lost 6 bases and J 8 bases, leaving 17 bases between the germline ends. The CDR3 sequence is 14 residues long. Germline V lookup: CDR1 SGHRS, CDR2 YFSETQ. The CDR3 DNA reads TGCGCCAGCAACCCCGGGGGGCGAGGAGAAAAACTGTTTTTT. Its protein product is CASNPGGRGEKLFF.